Included here is one T cell receptor (beta chain) sequence, with context. The CDR3 consists of 15 residues. The germline V gene encodes CDR1 MNHEY and CDR2 SMNVEV (reference sequence). The ends were cut back, 7 bases at V and 2 bases at J, with 12 bases in the middle. Stated time point: newly diagnosed GD, antithyroid drugs for less than 3 months. Researchers made the TCR library from RNA that was extracted from PBMCs. Combining iRepertoire HTBI primers with Arm-PCR of CDR3 regions, the authors built TCR beta libraries. Each CDR3 protein gets one entry after TCRdb re-called the multiplex PCR reads with MiXCR. The sample includes about 620,000 distinct CDR3 sequences, approximately 15% of them seen just once. This specimen comes from a study of regulatory T cells in long-lasting Graves disease. Across the study: Prior antithyroid drug treatment in newly diagnosed Graves' patients lasted under 3 months.

In addition, the sample was reused for a study of T cells in Graves' hyperthyroidism and ophthalmopathy.

The source of this sequence is a woman in her 30s with Graves disease. The sample here was peripheral blood mononuclear cells (PBMCs), taken at new diagnosis, from a patient treated with antithyroid drugs. The rearrangement joins TRBV27 to TRBJ2-6, with a possible D match to TRBD1 (5 bases). The DNA of the CDR3 is TGTGCCAGCACCTTGGGGCTCCCTGGGGCCAACGTCCTGACTTTC. Residues: CASTLGLPGANVLTF.